Below, 10 T cell receptor beta chains from the same sample are listed, as sequenced in a study of post-analysis software for immune sequencing data. No antigen has been assigned to these receptors. Notes on the study in general: TRBV5-6, TRBV5-1 and TRBV20-1 belonged to a set of about 5 TRBV segments that were more frequent in patients than controls.

Unique molecular identifiers tagged the TCR beta cDNA libraries. TCRdb itself ran the PCR reads through MiXCR, one entry per CDR3 protein. The sample lists hundreds of thousands of distinct CDR3 sequences, around 64% seen once, with approximately 10% in the top ten. The sample was blood. These receptors all stem from a girl under 10 years old with multiple sclerosis.

The chain joins TRBV11-2 to TRBJ2-7, with D possibly being TRBD2 (6 bases). From germline, CDR1 is SGHAT and CDR2 FQNNGV. The germline V and J ends were trimmed by 5 bases and 4 bases, with 21 bases remaining between them. CDR3 length: 16 residues. The CDR3 region has the DNA TGTGCCAGCAGCCAGATCAAAGGAGGGAATAGGTACGAGCAGTACTTC. Translating gives CASSQIKGGNRYEQYF.

The rearrangement uses TRBV7-9 and TRBJ2-1; maybe TRBD2 (5 bases). The CDR3 sequence is 17 residues long. V gave up 5 bases and J gave up 5 bases, with 22 bases separating them. From germline, CDR1 is SEHNR and CDR2 FQNEAQ (reference sequence). In nucleotides, the CDR3 is TGTGCCAGCAGCCCCGGAGGCGGCTCCACAACTAACAATGAGCAGTTCTTC. This translates into CASSPGGGSTTNNEQFF.

This clonotype was seen only a few times. V and J are TRBV7-2 and TRBJ2-1; the match to TRBD1 covers 8 bases. The CDR3 sequence is 15 residues long. Germline CDR1 and CDR2: SGHTA and FQGNSA. The J segment lost 3 bases and the V segment lost 1 base, leaving 2 bases of the junction unmatched. CDR3 residues: CASSLEQGGYNEQFF. The CDR3 DNA sequence: TGTGCCAGCAGCTTAGAACAGGGGGGCTACAATGAGCAGTTCTTC.

The chain combines TRBV12-3 or TRBV12-4 with TRBJ1-6; D gene ambiguous. This CDR3 has 12 amino acids. Trimming took 5 bases from V and 14 from J, leaving 13 bases between them. The CDR3: CASSAPVGTLHF. CDR3 bases: TGTGCCAGCAGTGCCCCCGTGGGAACCCTCCACTTT.

The chain has TRBV5-1 and TRBJ2-1; D may be TRBD1 (5 bases). The DNA end favors TRBJ2-7, so the J call may be wrong. This CDR3 has 14 residues. Germline CDR1 and CDR2: SGHRS and YFSETQ. The CDR3 DNA reads TGCGCCAGCAGTTTCGATGGGGCCTACAATGAGCAGTACTTC. Amino acid sequence: CASSFDGAYNEQYF.

The sample holds a few counts of this clonotype. The genes are TRBV3-1 and TRBJ2-5; 9 bases map to TRBD2. The germline gives CDR1 LGHDT, CDR2 YNNKEL (reference sequence). V gave up 1 base and J gave up 3 bases; unmatched junction bases: 9. The CDR3 has 17 residues. CDR3: CASSQVHVAGDKETQYF. The CDR3 region has the DNA TGTGCCAGCAGCCAAGTTCACGTAGCGGGGGATAAAGAGACCCAGTACTTC.

This chain joins TRBV27 and TRBJ2-7, with 7 bases aligning to TRBD1. From germline, CDR1 is MNHEY and CDR2 SMNVEV (reference sequence). The V gene end was trimmed by 6 bases and the J gene end by 0 bases; junction bases not matched to a gene: 11. This CDR3 is built from 16 residues. CDR3: CASRVRQGSSSYEQYF. The DNA for the CDR3 is TGTGCCAGCAGGGTGAGACAGGGATCGAGCTCCTACGAGCAGTACTTC.

The chain recombines TRBV7-2 with TRBJ2-7, with D tentatively TRBD2 (6 bases). The germline gives CDR1 SGHTA, CDR2 FQGNSA. V lost 4 bases and J lost 1, with 14 bases in between. The CDR3 runs to 15 residues. The CDR3 nucleotides read TGTGCCAGCAGCTCCTCAGGGACTCATTCCTACGAGCAGTACTTC. Its protein is CASSSSGTHSYEQYF.

This chain connects TRBV7-6 to TRBJ2-3; D not resolved. Between the trimmed V and J ends, which lost 8 bases and 1 base, there was a span of 10 bases. CDR1 SGHVS and CDR2 FNYEAQ come from the germline V gene. CDR3 length: 13 residues. CDR3: CASGRVGTDTQYF. The CDR3 DNA reads TGTGCCAGCGGACGCGTGGGCACAGATACGCAGTATTTT.

V and J are TRBV11-2 and TRBJ2-5; 7 bases fit TRBD2. The J segment lost 7 bases and the V segment lost 4 bases, leaving 9 bases of the junction unmatched. Germline CDR1 and CDR2: SGHAT and FQNNGV. The CDR3 is made up of 14 amino acids. The CDR3 region is CASSSGLSMSTQYF. CDR3 coding DNA: TGTGCCAGCAGCTCGGGACTATCCATGTCGACCCAGTACTTC.